The following is a T cell receptor (beta chain) sequence with its context. This entry is derived from a study of blood T cell repertoires in COVID-19. Study-wide background: Collection of acute and convalescent COVID-19 samples took place in the United States, Italy and Spain. T cells, B-cell-depleted T cells, or PBMCs provided the cDNA or gDNA that served as material.

Germline trimming cut 5 bases from V and 0 bases from J; bases unmatched to any gene: 6. CDR3 length: 16 amino acids. Looked up from germline, CDR1 is SGHAT and CDR2 is FQDESV (reference sequence). Methods used by the authors: Nucleated cell number was recorded as an estimate derived from reference gene primer amplification. Assay used: immunoSEQ multiplex PCR; TCRdb lists only in-frame clones, some missing. For V, J and clone size, that table is used; D and trimming come from the DNA. The sample yields about 300,000 clones, 85% to 90% seen once. The sequence came from a woman in her forties or fifties with COVID-19, enrolled during active disease. Source material: peripheral blood. This chain connects TRBV11-1 to TRBJ1-4; the match to TRBD1 covers 7 bases. The CDR3 DNA follows: TGTGCCAGCAGCAGTGGGACAGTTGCAACTAATGAAAAACTGTTTTTT. As protein: CASSSGTVATNEKLFF.